The present TCR beta chain was sequenced within a study of CD8 T cells in ankylosing spondylitis. The sample holds a few counts of this clonotype. Germline V gene lookup returns CDR1 SEHNR and CDR2 FQNEAQ (reference sequence). The V gene end was trimmed by 1 base and the J gene end by 5 bases; junction bases not matched to a gene: 5. This CDR3 has 14 residues. Each CDR3 protein gets one entry after TCRdb re-called the 5' RACE reads with MiXCR. The data hold roughly 160,000 distinct CDR3 sequences, with approximately 10% observed a single time. The clonotype originates from a female donor with ankylosing spondylitis or in good health (not recorded which). V and J are TRBV7-9 and TRBJ2-7, with 7 bases lining up with TRBD1. Sequencing input: blood, either unsorted or a sorted T cell fraction (not recorded which). For the CDR3, the DNA is TGTGCCAGCAGCTTAGGGGGACAGCTCAACGAGCAGTACTTC. Encoded protein: CASSLGGQLNEQYF.